This entry lists 8 T cell receptor beta chains sequenced from one sample in a study of metastatic and nonmetastatic thyroid tumors. Nobody among the patients had been given any treatment before thyroid surgery. TCRdb reassembled clones from the PCR reads with MiXCR. The repertoire consists of 23,000 or so clones, with roughly a quarter occurring once and the leading ten covering roughly 5.5%. The sample taken for sequencing was tumor tissue. The receptors come from a female donor with papillary thyroid cancer or a benign thyroid nodule (not recorded which). Some clones in this sample may be carry-over from other donors' samples.

This clone qualifies as medium-sized. The chain is built from TRBV19 and TRBJ1-6; no clear D gene. The CDR3 has 13 amino acids. CDR1 and CDR2 from the germline V gene are LNHDA and SQIVND (reference sequence). Trimming shortened V by 3 bases and J by 7 bases, and 7 bases separated the two germline ends. CDR3 loop: CASSIGPNSPLHF. Here the CDR3 DNA reads TGTGCCAGTAGTATTGGACCAAATTCACCCCTCCACTTT.

This sequence joins TRBV27 and TRBJ2-1, with 10 bases lining up with TRBD2. CDR1 is MNHEY, CDR2 SMNVEV, per germline (reference sequence). V was clipped by 5 bases and J by 5 bases; unmatched bases: 15. The CDR3 runs to 18 residues. For the CDR3, the DNA is TGTGCCAGCAGTCCTAAGTACGGACTAGCGGTGGACCACAATGAGCAGTTCTTC. It codes for CASSPKYGLAVDHNEQFF.

This clone was counted ten times or more. The V gene is TRBV10-2, the J gene TRBJ2-3, with 9 bases lining up with TRBD2. The CDR3 has 16 amino acids. Germline V gene lookup returns CDR1 WSHSY and CDR2 SAAADI. Trimming cost V 6 bases and J 1 base; bases outside gene matches: 8. The CDR3 nucleotides are TGCGCCAGCAGCCCTTCTAGCGGGGTGCGCACAGATACGCAGTATTTT. Translation gives CASSPSSGVRTDTQYF.

Ten or more counts support this clone. The J gene is TRBJ1-5, the V gene TRBV30; D unclear. The CDR3 contains 15 residues. The ends were cut back, 0 bases at V and 0 bases at J, with 9 bases in the middle. Germline V gives CDR1 GTSNPN, CDR2 SVGIG (reference sequence). The CDR3 spells CAWSVHGYSNQPQHF. The CDR3 DNA follows: TGTGCCTGGAGTGTGCACGGTTATAGCAATCAGCCCCAGCATTTT.

V gene TRBV11-2 combines with J gene TRBJ1-1; D perhaps matches TRBD1 (6 bases). V was shortened by 6 bases and J by 3 bases, with 20 bases between the two germline ends. Germline lookup yields CDR1 SGHAT and CDR2 FQNNGV. The CDR3 runs to 16 residues. The CDR3 DNA is TGTGCCAGCAGTCCAGACAGGTCATCTTGTGACACTGAAGCTTTCTTT. It codes for CASSPDRSSCDTEAFF.

This clone appeared many times. J is TRBJ2-3 and V is TRBV30, with 14 nucleotides matching TRBD2. The V and J ends lost 0 bases and 5 bases, in that order; junction bases with no gene match: 7. The CDR3 is made up of 17 amino acids. Per germline, CDR1 GTSNPN and CDR2 SVGIG (reference sequence). DNA of the CDR3: TGTGCCTGGAGTGTGACAAGACTAGCGGGGGGGCGAGATACGCAGTATTTT. It translates to CAWSVTRLAGGRDTQYF.

This chain links TRBV30 with TRBJ1-1, with a tentative D call TRBD1 (5 bases). The CDR3 runs to 13 residues. V was cut by 1 base and J by 5 bases, with 11 bases left in between. Germline CDR1 reads GTSNPN; CDR2 reads SVGIG (reference sequence). The DNA for the CDR3 is TGTGCCTGGAGTGAAACGGGGGGAACTGAAGCTTTCTTT. Its translation: CAWSETGGTEAFF. The complete variable domain, with remaining parts taken from reference TRBV30 and TRBJ1-1, reads SQTIHQWPATLVQPVGSPLSLECTVEGTSNPNLYWYRQAAGRGLQLLFYSVGIGQISSEVPQNLSASRPQDRQFILSSKKLLLSDSGFYLCAWSETGGTEAFFGQGTRLTVV.

This chain links TRBV20-1 with TRBJ1-3; D is undetermined. The germline gives CDR1 DFQATT, CDR2 SNEGSKA (reference sequence). The CDR3 extends over 13 amino acids. Trimming stripped 6 bases from V and 2 bases from J, with 11 bases between. The DNA for the CDR3 is TGCAGTGCCATGAGTCCGACTGGAAACACCATATATTTT. Translating it yields CSAMSPTGNTIYF.